This T cell receptor beta chain was sequenced in a study of T cell repertoires in cytomegalovirus infection. TCRdb reprocessed the reads via MiXCR and lists one record per CDR3 protein. The sample holds approximately 250,000 distinct CDR3 sequences, 12% seen once. In germline, CDR1 is SGHTA, CDR2 FQGNSA. The CDR3 has 12 residues. With 5 bases removed from V and 9 bases from J, the gap between germline ends came to 12 bases. This clonotype came up many times. This receptor was taken from a human donor in good health (CMV status not recorded). Some clones in this sample may be carry-over from other donors' samples. The sequencing input was PBMCs. V and J are TRBV7-2 and TRBJ2-3, with D unclear. The CDR3 bases are TGTGCCAGCAGCCTCATGCCCGACACGCAGTATTTT. Protein sequence: CASSLMPDTQYF.